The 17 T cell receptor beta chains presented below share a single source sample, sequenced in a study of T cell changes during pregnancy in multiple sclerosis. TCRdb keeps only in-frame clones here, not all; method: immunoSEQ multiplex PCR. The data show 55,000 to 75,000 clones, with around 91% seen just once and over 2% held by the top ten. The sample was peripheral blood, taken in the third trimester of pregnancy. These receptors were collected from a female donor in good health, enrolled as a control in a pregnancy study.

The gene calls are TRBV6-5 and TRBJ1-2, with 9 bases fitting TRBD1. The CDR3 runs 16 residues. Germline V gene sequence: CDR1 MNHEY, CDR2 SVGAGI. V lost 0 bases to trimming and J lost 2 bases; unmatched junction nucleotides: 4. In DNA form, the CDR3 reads TGTGCCAGCAGTTACTCGGGACAGGGCTTAAACTATGGCTACACCTTC. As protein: CASSYSGQGLNYGYTF.

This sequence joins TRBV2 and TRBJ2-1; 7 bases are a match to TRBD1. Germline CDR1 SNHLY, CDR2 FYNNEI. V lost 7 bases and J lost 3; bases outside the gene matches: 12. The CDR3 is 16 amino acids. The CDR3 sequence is CASIEQTGFVYNEQFF. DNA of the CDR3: TGTGCCAGCATCGAACAGACAGGGTTCGTCTACAATGAGCAGTTCTTC.

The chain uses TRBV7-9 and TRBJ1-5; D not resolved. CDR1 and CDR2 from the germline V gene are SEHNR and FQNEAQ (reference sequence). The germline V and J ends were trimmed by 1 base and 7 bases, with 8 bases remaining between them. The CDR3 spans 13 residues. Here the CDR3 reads CASSLDPRQPQHF. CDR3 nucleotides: TGTGCCAGCAGCTTAGATCCCCGGCAGCCCCAGCATTTT.

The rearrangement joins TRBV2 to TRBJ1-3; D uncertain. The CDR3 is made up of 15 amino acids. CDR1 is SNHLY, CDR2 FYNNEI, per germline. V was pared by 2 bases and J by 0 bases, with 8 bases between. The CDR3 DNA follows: TGTGCCAGCAGTGAACGGCAGGTCTCTGGAAACACCATATATTTT. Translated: CASSERQVSGNTIYF. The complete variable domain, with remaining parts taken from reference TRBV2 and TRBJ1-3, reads EPEVTQTPSHQVTQMGQEVILRCVPISNHLYFYWYRQILGQKVEFLVSFYNNEISEKSEIFDDQFSVERPDGSNFTLKIRSTKLEDSAMYFCASSERQVSGNTIYFGEGSWLTVV.

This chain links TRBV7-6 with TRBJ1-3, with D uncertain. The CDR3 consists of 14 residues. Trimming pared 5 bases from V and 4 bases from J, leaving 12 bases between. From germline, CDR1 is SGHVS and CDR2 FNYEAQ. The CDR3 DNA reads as TGTGCCAGCAGCCCTTTCGCGGCGGGAAACACCATATATTTT. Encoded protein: CASSPFAAGNTIYF.

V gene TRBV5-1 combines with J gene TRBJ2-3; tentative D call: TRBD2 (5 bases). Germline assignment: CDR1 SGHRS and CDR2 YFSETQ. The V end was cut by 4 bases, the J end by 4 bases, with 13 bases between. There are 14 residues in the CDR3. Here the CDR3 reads CASSQRGLADTQYF. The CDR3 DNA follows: TGCGCCAGCAGCCAACGGGGTCTCGCAGATACGCAGTATTTT. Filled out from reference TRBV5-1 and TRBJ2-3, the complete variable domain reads KAGVTQTPRYLIKTRGQQVTLSCSPISGHRSVSWYQQTPGQGLQFLFEYFSETQRNKGNFPGRFSGRQFSNSRSEMNVSTLELGDSALYLCASSQRGLADTQYFGPGTRLTVL.

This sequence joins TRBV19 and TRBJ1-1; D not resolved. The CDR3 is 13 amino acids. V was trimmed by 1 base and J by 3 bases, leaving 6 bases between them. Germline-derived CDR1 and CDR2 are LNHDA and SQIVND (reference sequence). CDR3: CASSIGADTEAFF. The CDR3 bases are TGTGCCAGTAGTATAGGGGCAGACACTGAAGCTTTCTTT.

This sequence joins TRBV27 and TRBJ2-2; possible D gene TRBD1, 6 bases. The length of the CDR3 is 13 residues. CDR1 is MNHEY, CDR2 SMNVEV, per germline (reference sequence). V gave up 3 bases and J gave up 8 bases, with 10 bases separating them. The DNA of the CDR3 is TGTGCCAGCAGTTTTCAGGGGCAAGGGGAGCTGTTTTTT. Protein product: CASSFQGQGELFF.

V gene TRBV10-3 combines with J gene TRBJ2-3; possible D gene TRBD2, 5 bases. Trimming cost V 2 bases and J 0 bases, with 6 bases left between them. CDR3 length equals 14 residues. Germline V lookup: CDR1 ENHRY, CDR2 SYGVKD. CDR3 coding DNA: TGTGCCATCAGTGAGACTAGTAGCACAGATACGCAGTATTTT. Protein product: CAISETSSTDTQYF.

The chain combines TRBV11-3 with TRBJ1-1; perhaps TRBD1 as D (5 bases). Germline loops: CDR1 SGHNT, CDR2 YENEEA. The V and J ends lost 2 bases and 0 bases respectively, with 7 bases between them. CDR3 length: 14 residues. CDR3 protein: CASSLQGMNTEAFF. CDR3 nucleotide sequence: TGTGCCAGCAGCTTACAGGGCATGAACACTGAAGCTTTCTTT.

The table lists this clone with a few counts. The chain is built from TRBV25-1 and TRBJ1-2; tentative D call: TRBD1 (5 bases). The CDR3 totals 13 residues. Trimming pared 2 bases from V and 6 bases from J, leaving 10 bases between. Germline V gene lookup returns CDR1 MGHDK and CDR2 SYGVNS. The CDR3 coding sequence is TGTGCCAGCAGTGAAAGGGCAGGGCATGGCTACACCTTC. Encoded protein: CASSERAGHGYTF.

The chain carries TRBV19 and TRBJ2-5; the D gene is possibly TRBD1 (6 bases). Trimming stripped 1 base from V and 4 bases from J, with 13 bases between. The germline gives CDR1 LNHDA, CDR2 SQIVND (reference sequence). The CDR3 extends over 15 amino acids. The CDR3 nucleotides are TGTGCCAGTAGTATAGGAGAAGGGGGTGGAGAGACCCAGTACTTC. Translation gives CASSIGEGGGETQYF.

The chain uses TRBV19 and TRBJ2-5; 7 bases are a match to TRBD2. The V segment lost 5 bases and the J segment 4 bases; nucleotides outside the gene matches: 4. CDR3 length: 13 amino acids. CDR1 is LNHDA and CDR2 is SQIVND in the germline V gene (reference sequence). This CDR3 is CASSQPGGETQYF. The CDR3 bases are TGTGCCAGTAGTCAACCGGGGGGAGAGACCCAGTACTTC.

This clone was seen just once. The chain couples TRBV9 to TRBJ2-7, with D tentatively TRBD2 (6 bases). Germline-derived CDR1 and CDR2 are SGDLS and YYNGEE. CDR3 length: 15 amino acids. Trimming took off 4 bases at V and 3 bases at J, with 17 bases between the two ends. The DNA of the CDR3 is TGTGCCAGCAGCCCCGCGGGACTCTCGAGCTACGAGCAGTACTTC. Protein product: CASSPAGLSSYEQYF.

The CDR3 loop reads CASSLPGQLANVLTF. As DNA, the CDR3 is TGTGCCAGCAGCCTACCGGGACAGTTGGCCAACGTCCTGACTTTC. The rearrangement links TRBV5-4 to TRBJ2-6, with 7 bases aligning to TRBD1. Trimming removed 4 bases from V and 6 bases from J; junction bases left unmatched: 7. This CDR3 is built from 15 residues. Germline CDR1 SGHNT, CDR2 YYREEE (reference sequence).

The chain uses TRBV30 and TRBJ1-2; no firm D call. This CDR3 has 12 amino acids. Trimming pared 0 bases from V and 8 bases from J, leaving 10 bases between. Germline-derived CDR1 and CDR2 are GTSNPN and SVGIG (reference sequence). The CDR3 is CAWSVGRRGYTF. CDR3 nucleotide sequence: TGTGCCTGGAGTGTGGGCAGACGGGGCTACACCTTC.

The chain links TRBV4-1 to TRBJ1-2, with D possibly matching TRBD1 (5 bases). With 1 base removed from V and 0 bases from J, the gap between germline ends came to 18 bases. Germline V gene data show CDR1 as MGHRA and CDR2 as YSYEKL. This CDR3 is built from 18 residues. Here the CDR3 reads CASSQGSLWGGTNYGYTF. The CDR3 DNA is TGCGCCAGCAGCCAAGGATCGCTTTGGGGCGGAACTAACTATGGCTACACCTTC.